This T cell receptor beta chain appears in the sequencing data of a study of blood T cell repertoires in COVID-19. Produced via immunoSEQ multiplex PCR; TCRdb's table is partial and in-frame only. The sample lists some 240,000 clones; 65% to 90% were seen once. Sequencing input: peripheral blood. This clonotype originated in a woman aged 40 to 49 who had recovered from COVID-19.

CDR3 in DNA: TGTGCCAGCAGCTTAACGAGAGGACTGTATGGCTACACCTTC. Translated: CASSLTRGLYGYTF. The chain links TRBV7-2 to TRBJ1-2; D gene ambiguous. V was clipped by 2 bases and J by 5 bases, with 12 bases between them. The CDR3 extends over 14 amino acids. Germline CDR1 reads SGHTA; CDR2 reads FQGNSA. Full variable domain (outside the CDR3, taken from reference TRBV7-2 and TRBJ1-2): GAGVSQSPSNKVTEKGKDVELRCDPISGHTALYWYRQSLGQGLEFLIYFQGNSAPDKSGLPSDRFSAERTGGSVSTLTIQRTQQEDSAVYLCASSLTRGLYGYTFGSGTRLTVV.